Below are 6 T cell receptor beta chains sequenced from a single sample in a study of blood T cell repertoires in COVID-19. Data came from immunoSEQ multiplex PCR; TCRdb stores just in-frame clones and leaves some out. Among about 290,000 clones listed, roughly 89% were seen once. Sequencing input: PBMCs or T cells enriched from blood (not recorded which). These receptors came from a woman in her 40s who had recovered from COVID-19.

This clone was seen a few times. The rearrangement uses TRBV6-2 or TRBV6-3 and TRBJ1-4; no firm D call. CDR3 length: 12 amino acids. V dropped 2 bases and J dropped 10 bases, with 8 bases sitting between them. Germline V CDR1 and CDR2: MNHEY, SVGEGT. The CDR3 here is CASSYRSGKLFF. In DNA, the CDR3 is TGTGCCAGCAGTTACCGTTCAGGAAAACTGTTTTTT.

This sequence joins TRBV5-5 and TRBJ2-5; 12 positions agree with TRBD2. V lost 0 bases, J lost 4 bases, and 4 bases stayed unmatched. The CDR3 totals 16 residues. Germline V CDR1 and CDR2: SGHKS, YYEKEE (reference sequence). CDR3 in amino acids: CASSLASGGAGETQYF. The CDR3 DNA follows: TGTGCCAGCAGCTTGGCTAGCGGGGGGGCGGGAGAGACCCAGTACTTC.

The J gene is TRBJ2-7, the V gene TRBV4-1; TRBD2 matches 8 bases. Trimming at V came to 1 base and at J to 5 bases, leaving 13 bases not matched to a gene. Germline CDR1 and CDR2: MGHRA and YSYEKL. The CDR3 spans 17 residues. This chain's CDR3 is CASSQVGKRAGADEQYF. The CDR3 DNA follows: TGCGCCAGCAGCCAAGTGGGGAAAAGAGCGGGAGCTGACGAGCAGTACTTC.

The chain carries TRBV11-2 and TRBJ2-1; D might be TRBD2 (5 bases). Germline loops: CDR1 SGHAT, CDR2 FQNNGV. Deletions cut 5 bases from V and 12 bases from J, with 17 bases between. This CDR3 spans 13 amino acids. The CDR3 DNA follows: TGTGCCAGCAGCCTAATAACCATCGGACTGCAGTTCTTC. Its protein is CASSLITIGLQFF.

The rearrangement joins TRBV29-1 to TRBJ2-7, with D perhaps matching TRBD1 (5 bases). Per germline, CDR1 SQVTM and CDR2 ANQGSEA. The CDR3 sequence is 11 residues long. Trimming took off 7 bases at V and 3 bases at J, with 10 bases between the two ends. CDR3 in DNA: TGCAGCGCTTCCGACAGCTACGAGCAGTACTTC. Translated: CSASDSYEQYF.

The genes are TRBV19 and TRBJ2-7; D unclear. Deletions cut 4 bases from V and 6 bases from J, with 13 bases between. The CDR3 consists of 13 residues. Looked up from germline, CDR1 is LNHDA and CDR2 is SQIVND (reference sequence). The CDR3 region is CASSTRVGGEQYF. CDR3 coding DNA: TGTGCCAGTAGTACCCGGGTGGGTGGCGAGCAGTACTTC.